The following is a T cell receptor beta chain sequence with its context. Its antigen remains undetermined. No much larger clone exists at a distance of one base, and base qualities are not known. The data originate from a study of blood T cell repertoires in COVID-19 (dated by TCRdb to 2020 to 2022). At the level of the whole study: The collaborator samples originated in the United States, Italy and Spain and spanned the acute and convalescent phases of COVID-19. The sample metadata nearly always contained a de-identified subject ID, COVID-19 status, age in years and sex. Samples came from the ongoing ImmuneRACE study (first 160 participants) plus 1,254 subjects from 6 global collaborators. Where HLA class I and class II types were available, the types were taken from metadata supplied by the sample provider, not from assay-based typing. The repertoires were released in a freely available public database intended as a resource for research on the immune response to SARS-CoV-2. The prospective study material was composed of cDNA or gDNA derived from T cells, B-cell-depleted T cells, or PBMCs. Subjects who had been exposed to COVID-19, were actively infected with it, or had recovered from it provided the deeply sampled blood TCRbeta repertoires that made up the dataset.

TCRbeta CDR3 regions were amplified from genomic DNA using the immunoSEQ Assay, a bias-controlled multiplex PCR. The study's own analysis went as follows. Within the assay, amplification of reference gene primers was used to estimate how many nucleated cells each sample contained. To quantify the absolute abundance of each unique TCRbeta CDR3 rearrangement, sequence reads were collapsed and filtered. For each sample, productive Simpson clonality was calculated as the square root of Simpson's diversity index across productive rearrangements. TCRdb's version of the immuneACCESS table is confined to in-frame rearrangements and falls short of the full clone set. An unresolved V gene accounts for under half of the shortfall where checked; the remainder is of unknown origin. V, J and clone size are those of that table, while D and trimming were read from the DNA. In this sample the table shows about 220,000 clones, almost 90% of which occur a single time. The ten largest make up around 15% of the sample.

Here V drops 5 bases and J drops 6 bases, and the junction holds 15 bases not matched to any gene. Spanning cysteine to phenylalanine, the CDR3 consists of 16 amino acids. Only the CDR3 portion is preserved as DNA: 48 bases, with reading frame beginning at the first base. CDR1 and CDR2 are read off the germline V gene (reference sequence) as LGHDT and YNNKEL. Beyond this particular receptor, the publication reports: Clinical and demographic metadata were provided uncurated, with the amount varying by source and participant.

Participants in the prospective study were enrolled through a virtual design, were aged about 18 to 100 years, and lived in 24 United States geographic areas. To assign participants to cohorts, the prospective study relied on clinical history that participants themselves reported in a screening survey and a study questionnaire. Exposed participants were defined as having been in contact with someone with a PCR-confirmed or clinician-diagnosed COVID-19 case within 2 weeks of study entry. Each participant in the prospective study had whole blood, serum and a nasopharyngeal or oropharyngeal swab collected by mobile phlebotomists. Additional blood draws and questionnaires over a 2-month period could optionally be provided by prospective study participants. Blood samples from the prospective study were shipped frozen or at room temperature prior to DNA extraction.

The chain uses TRBV3-1 (or the pseudogene TRBV3-2) and TRBJ2-5, with 7 bases aligning to TRBD2. The source of this sequence is a man aged 30 to 39 who had been exposed to COVID-19. Sequenced: PBMCs or T cells enriched from blood (not recorded which). The DNA sequence is given as TGTGCCAGCAGCTCCCAGGGAGGGCTAGCGGAAAAGACCCAGTACTTC. Its translation is CASSSQGGLAEKTQYF.